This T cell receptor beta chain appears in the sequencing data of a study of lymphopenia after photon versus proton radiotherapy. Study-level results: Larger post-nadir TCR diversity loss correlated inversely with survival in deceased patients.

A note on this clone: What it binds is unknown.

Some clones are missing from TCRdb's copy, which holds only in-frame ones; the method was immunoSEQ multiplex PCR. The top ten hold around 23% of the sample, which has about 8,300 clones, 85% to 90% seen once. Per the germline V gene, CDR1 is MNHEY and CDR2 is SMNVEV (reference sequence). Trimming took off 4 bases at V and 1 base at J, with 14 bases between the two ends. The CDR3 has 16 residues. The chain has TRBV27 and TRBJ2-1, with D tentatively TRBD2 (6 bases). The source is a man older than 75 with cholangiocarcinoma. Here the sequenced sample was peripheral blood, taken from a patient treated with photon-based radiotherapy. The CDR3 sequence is CASSSVRSGSYNEQFF. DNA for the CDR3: TGTGCCAGCAGTTCCGTTCGGAGCGGGTCCTACAATGAGCAGTTCTTC.